The 8 T cell receptor beta chains in this list originate from one sample, sequenced in a study of identical twins. TCRdb fed the 5' RACE reads into MiXCR, producing one record per CDR3 protein. The sample yields about 490,000 distinct CDR3 sequences, nearly 15% seen once. The same data also went into a second study, on yellow fever vaccine responses in identical twins.

Sample: CD4+ T cells sorted from blood. The receptors were gathered from a woman aged 18-30 years in good health.

This chain connects TRBV18 to TRBJ2-7, with TRBD1 matching over 9 bases. After removal of 2 bases from V and 3 bases from J, the junction contained 5 bases not matched to a gene. Per the germline V gene, CDR1 is KGHSH and CDR2 is LQKENI. This CDR3 is 15 amino acids long. The CDR3 is CASSPMDRGFYEQYF. CDR3 sequence (DNA): TGTGCCAGCTCACCAATGGACAGGGGATTCTACGAGCAGTACTTC.

The V and J genes are TRBV10-3 and TRBJ2-1; D gene unclear. This CDR3 is built from 14 residues. Germline V gene lookup returns CDR1 ENHRY and CDR2 SYGVKD. V was cut by 7 bases and J by 2 bases, with 12 bases left in between. The CDR3 DNA reads as TGTGCCATCAAAGGCGGCGGCCCCTACAATGAGCAGTTCTTC. Its translation: CAIKGGGPYNEQFF.

This clonotype has a count of ten or more. The V gene is TRBV12-3 or TRBV12-4, the J gene TRBJ1-1; a possible D gene is TRBD1 (6 bases). The CDR3 runs 15 residues. V dropped 3 bases and J dropped 0 bases, with 11 bases sitting between them. CDR3 in amino acids: CASSLGGTMNTEAFF. CDR3 sequence (DNA): TGTGCCAGCAGTTTGGGTGGGACAATGAACACTGAAGCTTTCTTT.

This clonotype was seen more than once but under ten times. The V gene is TRBV5-1, the J gene TRBJ2-7; TRBD2 aligns across 12 bases. CDR3 length: 15 amino acids. Germline lookup yields CDR1 SGHRS and CDR2 YFSETQ. V dropped 4 bases and J dropped 4; count of bases not matched to a gene: 6. The DNA for the CDR3 is TGCGCCAGCAGCCAATTGACTAGCGGGAGTTACGAGCAGTACTTC. This sequence encodes CASSQLTSGSYEQYF.

V and J are TRBV20-1 and TRBJ2-5; 8 nucleotides agree with TRBD2. This CDR3 has 14 amino acids. The V gene's germline CDR1 is DFQATT and CDR2 SNEGSKA (reference sequence). V lost 5 bases and J lost 4; bases outside the gene matches: 9. The CDR3 region is CSAAGTRLLETQYF. The DNA of the CDR3 is TGCAGTGCTGCGGGGACTAGGTTGCTAGAGACCCAGTACTTC.

V gene TRBV24-1 combines with J gene TRBJ2-3, with 10 nucleotides matching TRBD2. This CDR3 is 15 amino acids long. V was clipped by 6 bases and J by 4 bases; unmatched bases: 6. CDR1 is KGHDR and CDR2 is SFDVKD in the germline V gene. In DNA, the CDR3 is TGTGCCACCAGTCCGCTAGCGGGAGATCCAGATACGCAGTATTTT. Its protein is CATSPLAGDPDTQYF.

This clonotype was recorded at least ten times. The genes are TRBV10-3 and TRBJ2-3; 14 bases agree with TRBD2. V shed 8 bases, J shed 2 bases, and the junction held 6 bases outside the gene matches. The CDR3 extends over 16 amino acids. From germline, CDR1 is ENHRY and CDR2 SYGVKD. The CDR3 coding sequence is TGTGCCATCGGCGGGACTAGCGGGGGTTTCACAGATACGCAGTATTTT. Translation: CAIGGTSGGFTDTQYF.

This clonotype was found a few times. This chain joins TRBV25-1 and TRBJ2-3; D possibly corresponds to TRBD2 (5 bases). V lost 7 bases and J lost 5, with 10 bases in between. In germline, CDR1 is MGHDK, CDR2 SYGVNS. This CDR3 has 12 residues. The CDR3 region has the DNA TGTGCCAGCATCCTAGGAGGAGATACGCAGTATTTT. This encodes CASILGGDTQYF. Using reference TRBV25-1 and TRBJ2-3 for the parts outside the CDR3, the full variable domain is EADIYQTPRYLVIGTGKKITLECSQTMGHDKMYWYQQDPGMELHLIHYSYGVNSTEKGDLSSESTVSRIRTEHFPLTLESARPSHTSQYLCASILGGDTQYFGPGTRLTVL.